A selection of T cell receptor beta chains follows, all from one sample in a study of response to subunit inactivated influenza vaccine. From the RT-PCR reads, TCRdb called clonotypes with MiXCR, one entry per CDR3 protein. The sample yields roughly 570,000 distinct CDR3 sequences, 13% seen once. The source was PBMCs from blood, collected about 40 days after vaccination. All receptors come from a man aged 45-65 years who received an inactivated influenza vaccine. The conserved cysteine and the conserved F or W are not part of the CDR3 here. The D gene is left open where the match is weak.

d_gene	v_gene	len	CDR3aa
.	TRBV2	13	ASTNEMSSYNEQF
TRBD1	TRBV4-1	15	ASSHPYRDRGQNEQF
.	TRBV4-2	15	ASSQVLLHTNTGELF
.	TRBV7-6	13	ASSLSPGSTGELF
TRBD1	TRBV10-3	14	AISESDRVGNTEAF
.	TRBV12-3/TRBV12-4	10	ASSDFPYEQY
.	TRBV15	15	ATSREGLSAGTDTQY
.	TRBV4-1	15	ASSQEVWWQTNTEAF
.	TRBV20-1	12	SARDRRVTTEAF
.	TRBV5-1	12	ASSLADSKNIQY
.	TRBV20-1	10	SARDLQFGAF
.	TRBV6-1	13	ASSTGGAHSLEQY
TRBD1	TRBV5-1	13	ASSRVDRDEDTQY
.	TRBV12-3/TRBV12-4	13	ASSDGGRSTDTQY
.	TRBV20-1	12	SAPLRTHRDEQF
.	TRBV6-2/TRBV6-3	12	ASSERRLSYEQY
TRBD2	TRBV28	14	ASSSSLAGIYNEQF
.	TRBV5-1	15	ASRGSGYLLRTDTQY
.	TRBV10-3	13	AISESLTGSQPQH
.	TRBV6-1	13	ASSPQFRSNQPQH
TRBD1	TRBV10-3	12	AIRETGAMGRRV
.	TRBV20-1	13	SARDRRQSYSPLH
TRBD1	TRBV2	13	ASRGQVSSYNEQF
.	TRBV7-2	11	ASTGGSYNEQF
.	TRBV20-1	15	SASRQGGIHSNQPQH
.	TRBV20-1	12	SARDQRTGTEAF
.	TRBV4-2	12	ASSPTGRSYEQY
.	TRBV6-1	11	ASSTGTFYGYT